What follows is one T cell receptor beta chain and its context. The V and J ends lost 1 base and 4 bases, in that order; junction bases with no gene match: 7. The CDR3 runs 15 residues. Germline V gene data show CDR1 as SEHNR and CDR2 as FQNEAQ (reference sequence). TCR beta chains were sequenced at survey level with immunoSEQ. Data came from immunoSEQ multiplex PCR; TCRdb stores just in-frame clones and leaves some out. Altogether tens of thousands of clones are present, 90% to 95% being singletons, with the ten largest covering roughly 4.5%. The gene calls are TRBV7-9 and TRBJ2-7; TRBD1 agrees at 7 bases. The source is a man aged 35 to 55 with rheumatoid arthritis. Sequencing was done on a sample of PBMCs. CDR3 in DNA: TGTGCCAGCAGCTTAGTTTCCAACAGGGGATACGAGCAGTACTTC. It encodes CASSLVSNRGYEQYF.